The subject of this entry is one T cell receptor beta chain. Antigen: not known. The method was immunoSEQ multiplex PCR; TCRdb's version includes in-frame clones alone and lacks a portion of them. This table has roughly 200,000 clones, 80% to 85% appearing once. Among the 120 or so subjects of the validation cohort, separate from the approximately 700-subject first cohort, were the donors. These data originate in a study of cytomegalovirus exposure and HLA in healthy donors. Looking at the study overall: The 110 or so validation repertoires used the same platform as the 666 first-cohort repertoires, a later analysis reported.

Study results and caveats: Within the 90 to 150 validation repertoires, first-cohort TCR clusters tended to co-occur, according to a later analysis.

Germline assignment: CDR1 SEHNR and CDR2 FQNEAQ (reference sequence). The CDR3 spans 15 residues. V lost 5 bases, J lost 6 bases, and 9 bases stayed unmatched. Input material: PBMCs. The TCR originated in a woman in her 30s in good health and CMV-seronegative. This rearrangement joins TRBV7-9 to TRBJ2-1; 8 positions match TRBD2. The CDR3 DNA follows: TGTGCCAGCAGCCAAGGGCTAGCGGGTCCCAATGAGCAGTTCTTC. Translating gives CASSQGLAGPNEQFF. Filled out from reference TRBV7-9 and TRBJ2-1, the complete variable domain reads DTGVSQNPRHKITKRGQNVTFRCDPISEHNRLYWYRQTLGQGPEFLTYFQNEAQLEKSRLLSDRFSAERPKGSFSTLEIQRTEQGDSAMYLCASSQGLAGPNEQFFGPGTRLTVL.